These 5 T cell receptor beta chains were all obtained from the same sample, sequenced in a study of blood T cell repertoires in COVID-19. Sequenced by immunoSEQ multiplex PCR; TCRdb stores in-frame clones only, minus some. The sample comprises a few hundred thousand clones, approximately 83% of which are singletons, and less than 5% rests with the top ten. The sequenced sample was PBMCs or T cells enriched from blood (not recorded which). Receptors were obtained from a woman in her thirties or forties with acute COVID-19.

On this clone itself: This same CDR3 is encoded by further DNA sequences in the sample. This chain joins TRBV12-3 or TRBV12-4 and TRBJ1-6; tentatively, D is TRBD1 (5 bases). Trimming stripped 2 bases from V and 7 bases from J, with 6 bases between. The CDR3 length is 13 residues. The CDR3 reads CASSLTGNSPLHF. Here the CDR3 DNA reads TGTGCCAGCAGTTTAACAGGAAATTCACCCCTCCACTTT.

CDR3 DNA sequence: TGTGCCATCAGCGGGGACAGGGGAGGAGGTCAGGTCCAAGAGACCCAGTACTTC. Its protein is CAISGDRGGGQVQETQYF. This chain uses TRBV10-3 with TRBJ2-5; TRBD1 matches at 10 bases. Germline trimming cut 6 bases from V and 1 base from J; bases unmatched to any gene: 14. The V gene's germline CDR1 is ENHRY and CDR2 SYGVKD. The length of the CDR3 is 18 residues.

V gene TRBV11-3 combines with J gene TRBJ2-1; D is ambiguous. V was pared by 3 bases and J by 4 bases, with 4 bases between. CDR1 is SGHNT, CDR2 YENEEA, per germline. The CDR3 extends over 12 amino acids. CDR3 region: CASSLAYNEQFF. The CDR3 region has the DNA TGTGCCAGCAGCTTGGCTTACAATGAGCAGTTCTTC.

V gene TRBV9 combines with J gene TRBJ2-2; 7 positions match TRBD2. The germline V gene encodes CDR1 SGDLS and CDR2 YYNGEE. The V gene end was trimmed by 2 bases and the J gene end by 4 bases; junction bases not matched to a gene: 2. The CDR3 is 14 amino acids. The CDR3 region has the DNA TGTGCCAGCAGCGTTTCTAGCGGCACCGGGGAGCTGTTTTTT. It translates to CASSVSSGTGELFF.

V and J are TRBV4-1 and TRBJ2-3; D call uncertain. This CDR3 spans 17 amino acids. CDR1 is MGHRA, CDR2 YSYEKL, per germline. V shed 1 base and J shed 2 bases, with 16 bases lying between them. The CDR3 protein is CASSQVWSIGNTDTQYF. The CDR3 nucleotides are TGCGCCAGCAGCCAAGTATGGTCCATTGGCAACACAGATACGCAGTATTTT.